These T cell receptor beta chains were read from a single sample in a study of T-cell memory formation after mild COVID-19. TCRdb fed the 5' RACE reads into MiXCR, producing one record per CDR3 protein. The sample includes around 250,000 distinct CDR3 sequences, around 15% of them seen just once. Sequencing used PBMCs or a T cell subset sorted from them (not recorded which). The receptors derive from a man in his late teens or twenties who had mild COVID-19 (a few samples of this study predate the infection). Cell type and time point are not known. The CDR3 runs from the conserved cysteine through the conserved F or W. D genes are given only for firm matches. Where a row states a size, it is once, few, many or the class of an expanded clone; other rows omit it.

. | . | TRBJ1-6 | TRBV7-2 | CASSLVLGLVAYNSPLHF | TGTGCCAGCAGCTTAGTTTTGGGGCTCGTAGCCTATAATTCACCCCTCCACTTT
. | . | TRBJ1-5 | TRBV15 | CATSKPSQDRSWPQHF | TGTGCCACCAGCAAACCTTCACAGGACCGATCATGGCCCCAGCATTTT
. | few | TRBJ2-2 | TRBV5-4 | CASSRGETGELFF | TGTGCCAGCAGCAGGGGGGAGACCGGGGAGCTGTTTTTT
. | few | TRBJ2-3 | TRBV25-1 | CASSEYIGRDGTDTQYF | TGTGCCAGCAGTGAATATATAGGACGGGATGGCACAGATACGCAGTATTTT
. | many | TRBJ2-5 | TRBV20-1 | CSARAGAETQYF | TGCAGTGCTAGAGCCGGGGCTGAGACCCAGTACTTC
. | . | TRBJ2-7 | TRBV6-5 | CDSSYFTGQTVPIYEQYF | TGTGACAGCAGTTACTTTACAGGACAGACTGTCCCCATCTACGAGCAGTACTTC
. | few | TRBJ1-1 | TRBV5-5 | CASSLEPRGTEAFF | TGTGCCAGCAGCTTGGAGCCCCGAGGCACTGAAGCTTTCTTT
. | . | TRBJ1-1 | TRBV29-1 | CSVERQGPVTEAFF | TGCAGCGTTGAGCGCCAGGGGCCGGTCACTGAAGCTTTCTTT
. | many | TRBJ1-2 | TRBV6-5 | CASRESGGHGYTF | TGTGCCAGCAGAGAATCGGGGGGGCATGGCTACACCTTC
. | few | TRBJ2-2 | TRBV6-5 | CASHTGTRELFF | TGTGCCAGCCATACAGGGACGCGGGAGCTGTTTTTT
. | few | TRBJ2-7 | TRBV7-3 | CASSPGAAHEQYF | TGTGCCAGCAGTCCGGGGGCAGCGCACGAGCAGTACTTC
. | few | TRBJ2-3 | TRBV12-3/TRBV12-4 | CASSFNRQRTDTQYF | TGTGCCAGCAGTTTTAATCGACAGCGCACAGATACGCAGTATTTT
. | . | TRBJ1-2 | TRBV5-1 | CASSINQGDGYTF | TGCGCCAGCAGCATCAACCAGGGTGACGGCTACACCTTC
TRBD2 | few | TRBJ2-1 | TRBV7-3 | CASSSGGCSYNEQFF | TGTGCCAGCAGCTCGGGGGGTTGCTCCTACAATGAGCAGTTCTTC
. | few | TRBJ2-5 | TRBV5-1 | CASSSGHTQETQYF | TGCGCCAGCAGCTCGGGACATACCCAAGAGACCCAGTACTTC
TRBD1 | few | TRBJ1-1 | TRBV28 | CASSPGTGYAEAFF | TGTGCCAGCAGTCCTGGGACAGGGTATGCTGAAGCTTTCTTT
TRBD2 | . | TRBJ2-3 | TRBV30 | CAWRVVRRTSGVRDTQYF | TGTGCCTGGAGAGTCGTCAGAAGGACTAGCGGGGTCAGAGATACGCAGTATTTT
. | few | TRBJ2-1 | TRBV4-1 | CASSQESHRDYNEQFF | TGCGCCAGCAGCCAAGAAAGTCACCGGGACTACAATGAGCAGTTCTTC
TRBD2 | . | TRBJ2-7 | TRBV7-9 | CASSSSAASGVYEQYF | TGTGCCAGCAGCTCCTCGGCAGCTAGCGGGGTCTACGAGCAGTACTTC
TRBD1 | . | TRBJ2-7 | TRBV4-1 | CASSQEGTGSFYEQYF | TGCGCCAGCAGCCAAGAGGGGACAGGGTCGTTCTACGAGCAGTACTTC
. | . | TRBJ1-5 | TRBV4-1 | CASSQLHGEAAQHF | TGCGCCAGCAGCCAGCTCCACGGGGAAGCAGCCCAGCATTTT
. | . | TRBJ2-7 | TRBV7-2 | CASSLAPLYEQYF | TGTGCCAGCAGCTTAGCACCTCTCTACGAGCAGTACTTC
. | once | TRBJ2-1 | TRBV20-1 | CSARFWGSYNEQFF | TGCAGTGCTAGATTTTGGGGCTCCTACAATGAGCAGTTCTTC
TRBD2 | . | TRBJ2-1 | TRBV7-6 | CASSWGPSGGESYNEQFF | TGTGCCAGCAGCTGGGGGCCTAGCGGGGGGGAGTCCTACAATGAGCAGTTCTTC
. | many | TRBJ2-7 | TRBV29-1 | CSVALDTTSVQYF | TGCAGCGTTGCCCTGGACACCACGTCGGTGCAGTACTTC
. | . | TRBJ2-3 | TRBV28 | CASSPGAGSDTQYF | TGTGCCAGCAGTCCGGGAGCGGGTTCAGATACGCAGTATTTT
. | . | TRBJ1-1 | TRBV2 | CASLLLTEAFF | TGTGCCAGCCTCCTACTCACTGAAGCTTTCTTT
. | few | TRBJ2-3 | TRBV3-1 | CASSQDVGNTQYF | TGTGCCAGCAGCCAAGATGTCGGGAATACGCAGTATTTT
. | many | TRBJ2-2 | TRBV7-3 | CASSLNGYTGELFF | TGTGCCAGCAGCTTAAACGGCTACACCGGGGAGCTGTTTTTT
TRBD1 | few | TRBJ2-7 | TRBV30 | CASQGASYEQYF | TGTGCCTCGCAGGGGGCTAGTTACGAGCAGTACTTC
. | few | TRBJ2-3 | TRBV11-2 | CASSFGLAFTDTQYF | TGTGCCAGCAGCTTCGGCCTTGCCTTCACAGATACGCAGTATTTT
. | . | TRBJ1-5 | TRBV7-9 | CASSHQGVDQPQHF | TGTGCCAGCAGTCACCAAGGGGTGGATCAGCCCCAGCATTTT
TRBD2 | few | TRBJ2-2 | TRBV7-6 | CASSPNSGAGVHTGELFF | TGTGCCAGCAGCCCCAATAGTGGAGCGGGGGTCCACACCGGGGAGCTGTTTTTT
. | . | TRBJ2-2 | TRBV10-3 | CAISVGNGPANTGELFF | TGTGCCATCAGTGTCGGAAACGGGCCCGCGAACACCGGGGAGCTGTTTTTT
. | . | TRBJ2-4 | TRBV12-3/TRBV12-4 | CASSQGGRGIQYF | TGTGCCAGCAGTCAGGGGGGGCGGGGCATTCAGTACTTC
TRBD1 | . | TRBJ2-1 | TRBV11-3 | CASSLDQSGTGSYNEQFF | TGTGCCAGCAGCTTAGATCAATCGGGGACAGGCTCCTACAATGAGCAGTTCTTC
. | few | TRBJ2-1 | TRBV9 | CASSVAGINEQFF | TGTGCCAGCAGCGTAGCGGGAATCAATGAGCAGTTCTTC
TRBD1 | few | TRBJ1-2 | TRBV7-2 | CASSKDRVYGYTF | TGTGCCAGCAGCAAAGACAGGGTCTATGGCTACACCTTC
TRBD1 | few | TRBJ2-1 | TRBV6-5 | CASSPGQDGNEQFF | TGTGCCAGCAGCCCTGGACAGGACGGCAATGAGCAGTTCTTC
TRBD1 | few | TRBJ2-5 | TRBV27 | CATRDRTKETQYF | TGTGCCACCAGGGACAGAACTAAAGAGACCCAGTACTTC
. | . | TRBJ1-6 | TRBV6-5 | CASSQLNSPLHF | TGTGCCAGCAGCCAATTGAATTCACCCCTCCACTTT
TRBD2 | . | TRBJ2-5 | TRBV20-1 | CSANAPGLAQYF | TGCAGTGCCAACGCACCCGGACTAGCCCAGTACTTC
TRBD1 | . | TRBJ2-5 | TRBV4-3 | CASSQDSGGGETQYF | TGCGCCAGCAGCCAAGATTCAGGGGGTGGGGAGACCCAGTACTTC
TRBD1 | . | TRBJ2-7 | TRBV29-1 | CSVEKGTGGSEQYF | TGCAGCGTTGAGAAAGGGACAGGGGGGAGCGAGCAGTACTTC
TRBD1 | few | TRBJ2-2 | TRBV5-1 | CASSLMGQGAAGELFF | TGCGCCAGCAGCTTGATGGGCCAGGGGGCGGCCGGGGAGCTGTTTTTT
TRBD1 | few | TRBJ2-2 | TRBV9 | CASSLDRSGELFF | TGTGCCAGCAGCTTGGACAGGTCCGGGGAGCTGTTTTTT
. | many | TRBJ2-2 | TRBV5-1 | CASSLGMPGSGELFF | TGCGCCAGCAGCTTGGGGATGCCCGGCTCCGGGGAGCTGTTTTTT
. | few | TRBJ2-7 | TRBV3-1 | CASSLTDPYEQYF | TGTGCCAGCAGCCTGACGGATCCCTACGAGCAGTACTTC
. | few | TRBJ2-1 | TRBV4-1 | CASSLLPGRALNEQFF | TGCGCCAGCAGCCTTCTCCCTGGGCGGGCGCTAAATGAGCAGTTCTTC
. | few | TRBJ1-1 | TRBV10-3 | CAISGGNTEAFF | TGTGCCATCAGTGGGGGGAACACTGAAGCTTTCTTT
. | few | TRBJ2-3 | TRBV28 | CASSPLGTSTDTQYF | TGTGCCAGCAGTCCGCTGGGGACTAGCACAGATACGCAGTATTTT
. | . | TRBJ2-5 | TRBV7-7 | CASSLRPLDQETQYF | TGTGCCAGCAGCCTCCGGCCTTTGGACCAAGAGACCCAGTACTTC
. | . | TRBJ2-5 | TRBV21-1 | CASSPVGLQETQYF | TGTGCCAGCAGCCCGGTGGGTCTACAAGAGACCCAGTACTTC